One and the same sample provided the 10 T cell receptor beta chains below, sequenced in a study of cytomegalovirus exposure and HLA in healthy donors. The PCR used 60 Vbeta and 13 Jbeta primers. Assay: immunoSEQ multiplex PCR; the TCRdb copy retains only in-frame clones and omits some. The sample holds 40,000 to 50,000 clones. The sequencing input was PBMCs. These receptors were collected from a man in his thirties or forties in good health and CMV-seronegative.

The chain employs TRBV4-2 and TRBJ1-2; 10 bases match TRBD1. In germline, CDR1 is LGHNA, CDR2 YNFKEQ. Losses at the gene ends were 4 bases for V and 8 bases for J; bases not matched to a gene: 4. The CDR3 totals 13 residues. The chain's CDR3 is CASSPGTGDGYTF. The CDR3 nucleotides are TGTGCCAGCAGCCCCGGGACAGGGGACGGCTACACCTTC.

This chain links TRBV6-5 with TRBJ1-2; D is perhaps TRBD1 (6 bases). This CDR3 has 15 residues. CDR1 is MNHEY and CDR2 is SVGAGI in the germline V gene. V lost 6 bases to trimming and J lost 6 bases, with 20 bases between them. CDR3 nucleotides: TGTGCCAGCAGCGACGTAAATAACAGGGCCCATGGCTACACCTTC. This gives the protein CASSDVNNRAHGYTF.

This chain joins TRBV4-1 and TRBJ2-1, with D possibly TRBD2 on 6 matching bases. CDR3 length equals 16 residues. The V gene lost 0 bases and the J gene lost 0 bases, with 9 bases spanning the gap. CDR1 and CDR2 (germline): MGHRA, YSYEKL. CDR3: CASSQEFGSSYNEQFF. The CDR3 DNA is TGCGCCAGCAGCCAAGAATTCGGGAGCTCCTACAATGAGCAGTTCTTC.

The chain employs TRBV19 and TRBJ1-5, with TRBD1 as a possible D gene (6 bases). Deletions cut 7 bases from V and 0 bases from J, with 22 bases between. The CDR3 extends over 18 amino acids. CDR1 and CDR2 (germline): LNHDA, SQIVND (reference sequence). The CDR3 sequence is CASIGRGQPSYSNQPQHF. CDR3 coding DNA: TGTGCCAGTATAGGAAGAGGACAGCCAAGCTATAGCAATCAGCCCCAGCATTTT.

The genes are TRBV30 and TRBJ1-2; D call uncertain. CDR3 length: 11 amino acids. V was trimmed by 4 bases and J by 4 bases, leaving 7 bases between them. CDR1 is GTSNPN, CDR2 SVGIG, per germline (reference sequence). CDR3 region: CAWNHTYGYTF. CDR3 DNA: TGTGCCTGGAATCACACCTATGGCTACACCTTC.

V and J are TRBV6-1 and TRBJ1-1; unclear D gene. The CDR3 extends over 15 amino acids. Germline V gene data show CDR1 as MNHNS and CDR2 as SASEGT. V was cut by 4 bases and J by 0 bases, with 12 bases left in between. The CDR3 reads CASSVRRGMNTEAFF. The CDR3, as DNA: TGTGCCAGCAGTGTTCGTCGGGGTATGAACACTGAAGCTTTCTTT.

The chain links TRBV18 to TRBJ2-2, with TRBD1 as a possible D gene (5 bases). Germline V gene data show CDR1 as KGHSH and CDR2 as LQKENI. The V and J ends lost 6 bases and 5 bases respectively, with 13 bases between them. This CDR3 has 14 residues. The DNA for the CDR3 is TGTGCCAGCTCGTCCTCAGGGCCAACCGGGGAGCTGTTTTTT. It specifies CASSSSGPTGELFF.

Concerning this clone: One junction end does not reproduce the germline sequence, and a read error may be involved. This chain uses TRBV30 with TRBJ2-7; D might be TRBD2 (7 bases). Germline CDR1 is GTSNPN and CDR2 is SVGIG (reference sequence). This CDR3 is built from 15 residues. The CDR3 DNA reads TGTGCCGGGAGTGTGGGAGGGGGGGTCACCTACGAGCAGTACTTC. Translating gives CAGSVGGGVTYEQYF.

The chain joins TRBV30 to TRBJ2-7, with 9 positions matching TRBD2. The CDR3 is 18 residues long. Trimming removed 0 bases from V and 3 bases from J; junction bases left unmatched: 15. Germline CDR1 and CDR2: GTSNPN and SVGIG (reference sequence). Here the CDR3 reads CAWSVNLRLAGPGYEQYF. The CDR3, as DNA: TGTGCCTGGAGTGTTAACTTACGGCTAGCGGGGCCAGGCTACGAGCAGTACTTC.

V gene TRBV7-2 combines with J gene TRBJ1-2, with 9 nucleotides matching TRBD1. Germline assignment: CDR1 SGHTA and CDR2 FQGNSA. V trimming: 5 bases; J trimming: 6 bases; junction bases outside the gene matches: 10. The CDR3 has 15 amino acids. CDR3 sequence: CASSPPGTGSDGYTF. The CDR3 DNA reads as TGTGCCAGCAGCCCTCCCGGGACAGGGTCGGATGGCTACACCTTC.